The next 6 T cell receptor beta chains were all read from a single sample in a study of CD8 T cells in ankylosing spondylitis. TCRdb fed the 5' RACE reads into MiXCR, producing one record per CDR3 protein. The table lists roughly 97,000 distinct CDR3 sequences, about 8.3% of them singletons, with 9.5% to 10% in the top ten. Sequenced sample: blood, either unsorted or a sorted T cell fraction (not recorded which). All receptors derive from a male donor with ankylosing spondylitis or in good health (not recorded which).

This clonotype has a count of ten or more. This rearrangement joins TRBV13 to TRBJ2-1; D remains ambiguous. The CDR3 is 10 residues long. Trimming pared 6 bases from V and 8 bases from J, leaving 5 bases between. Germline V CDR1 and CDR2: PRHDT, FYEKMQ (reference sequence). Here the CDR3 DNA reads TGTGCCAGCAGTTACGATGAGCAGTTCTTC. The encoded protein is CASSYDEQFF.

In this sample, this clonotype turned up many times. The chain carries TRBV7-2 and TRBJ1-5; D gene uncertain. The CDR3 covers 14 residues. The V gene lost 4 bases and the J gene lost 3 bases, with 10 bases spanning the gap. Germline-derived CDR1 and CDR2 are SGHTA and FQGNSA. This chain's CDR3 is CASSSGLLNQPQHF. CDR3 sequence (DNA): TGTGCCAGCAGCTCAGGACTTCTCAATCAGCCCCAGCATTTT.

The sample holds a few counts of this clonotype. The J gene is TRBJ1-2, the V gene TRBV20-1; no clear D. The CDR3 sequence is 12 residues long. CDR1 DFQATT and CDR2 SNEGSKA come from the germline V gene (reference sequence). Trimming removed 6 bases at V and 5 bases at J, with 13 bases between. The CDR3, as DNA: TGCAGTGCAACGCTATCCACTTATGGCTACACCTTC. Translation: CSATLSTYGYTF.

The rearrangement joins TRBV20-1 to TRBJ2-1, with 9 bases lining up with TRBD2. The CDR3 consists of 15 residues. Germline V gene data show CDR1 as DFQATT and CDR2 as SNEGSKA (reference sequence). The junction had 5 bases not matched to a gene; V was cut back by 1 base and J by 4 bases. CDR3 sequence: CSARVAGEVYNEQFF. The CDR3 DNA is TGCAGTGCTAGAGTAGCGGGAGAGGTTTACAATGAGCAGTTCTTC.

In its sample, this clonotype was seen many times. This chain connects TRBV4-2 to TRBJ1-2, with D hard to call. V was clipped by 2 bases and J by 4 bases, with 14 bases between them. Germline V gene data show CDR1 as LGHNA and CDR2 as YNFKEQ. The CDR3 is 15 amino acids. For the CDR3, the DNA is TGTGCCAGCAGCCAACACGGCCCGACTATCTATGGCTACACCTTC. Its translation is CASSQHGPTIYGYTF.

This clonotype has a count of ten or more. The gene calls are TRBV7-9 and TRBJ2-3; no definite D call. Deletions cut 8 bases from V and 2 bases from J, with 8 bases between. Germline assignment: CDR1 SEHNR and CDR2 FQNEAQ (reference sequence). The CDR3 spans 12 residues. DNA for the CDR3: TGTGCCAGCGCCACCTTCACAGATACGCAGTATTTT. Its protein product is CASATFTDTQYF. Full variable domain (rest looked up from reference TRBV7-9 and TRBJ2-3): DTGVSQNPRHKITKRGQNVTFRCDPISEHNRLYWYRQTLGQGPEFLTYFQNEAQLEKSRLLSDRFSAERPKGSFSTLEIQRTEQGDSAMYLCASATFTDTQYFGPGTRLTVL.